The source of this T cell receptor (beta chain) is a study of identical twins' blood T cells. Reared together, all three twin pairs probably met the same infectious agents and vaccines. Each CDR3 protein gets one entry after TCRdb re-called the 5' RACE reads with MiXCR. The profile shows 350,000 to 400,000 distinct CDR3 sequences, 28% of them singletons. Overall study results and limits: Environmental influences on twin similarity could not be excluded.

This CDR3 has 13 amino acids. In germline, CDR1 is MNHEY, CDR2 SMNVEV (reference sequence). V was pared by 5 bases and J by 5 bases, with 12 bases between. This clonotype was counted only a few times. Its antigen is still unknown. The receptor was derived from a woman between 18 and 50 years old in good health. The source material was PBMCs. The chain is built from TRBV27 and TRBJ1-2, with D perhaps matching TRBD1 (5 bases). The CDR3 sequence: CASSTGERYGYTF. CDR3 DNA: TGTGCCAGCAGTACGGGGGAACGATATGGCTACACCTTC.